The clone carrying this TCR beta chain was counted ten times or more. The target antigen is unknown. This CDR3 comprises 15 residues. The V end lost 1 base, the J end lost 4 bases, and 8 bases lay between the germline ends. The germline V gene encodes CDR1 MGHDK and CDR2 SYGVNS. The entry originates in a study of human T cells and chemical hapten exposure. Study-level findings and limits: Those TCRs sitting above 1 in 1000 frequency stayed the same with DPC sensitization.

MiXCR was run by TCRdb on the RACE reads, yielding one entry per CDR3 protein. Of about 360,000 distinct CDR3 sequences in the sample, around 7% were seen once. Indicated time point: patch test 1, 2 weeks after DPC sensitization. Noted treatment: therapeutic diphenylcyclopropenone sensitization with weekly scalp DPC. The receptor comes from a young woman with alopecia areata. Some clones in this sample may be carry-over from other donors' samples. Specimen: whole blood, collected in connection with sensitization to the hapten diphenylcyclopropenone (DPC). This chain links TRBV25-1 with TRBJ2-6; D is unresolved. CDR3 nucleotides: TGTGCCAGCAGTGAATCCCGGGCGGGGGCCAACGTCCTGACTTTC. It yields the protein CASSESRAGANVLTF.